This T cell receptor (beta chain) was identified in a study of blood T cell repertoires in COVID-19 (dated by TCRdb to the early 2020s). For the wider study: Samples from collaborators originated in the United States, Italy and Spain and spanned both the acute and convalescent phases of COVID-19. The repertoires were released in a freely available public database intended as a resource for research on the immune response to SARS-CoV-2. Samples were obtained from the ongoing ImmuneRACE study (first 160 participants) and from roughly 1,300 subjects provided by 6 global collaborators. Sample metadata almost always included a de-identified subject ID, COVID-19 status, age in years and sex. The prospective study material was composed of cDNA or gDNA derived from T cells, B-cell-depleted T cells, or PBMCs. Where HLA class I and class II types were available, the types were taken from metadata supplied by the sample provider, not from assay-based typing. Subjects who had been exposed to COVID-19, were actively infected with it, or had recovered from it provided the deeply sampled blood TCRbeta repertoires that made up the dataset.

The germline V gene (reference sequence) sets CDR1 to MNHEY and CDR2 to SMNVEV. From the cysteine through the phenylalanine, the CDR3 covers 14 amino acids. The CDR3 DNA has 42 bases and is translated from base 1. V and J are truncated by 2 bases and 0 bases respectively, leaving an intervening sequence of 8 bases. Paper-wide results and their limitations: Clinical and demographic metadata were provided uncurated, with the amount varying by source and participant.

Regarding this clone: It lacks a known antigen. The input lacks base qualities; no much larger clone sits a single base away.

Each collaborating institution followed its own protocols to collect whole blood in K2EDTA tubes. For TCRbeta analysis, collaborator samples were shipped as frozen whole blood, as isolated PBMCs, or as DNA extracted from either sample type. The immunoSEQ Assay, a bias-controlled multiplex PCR, was used to amplify TCRbeta CDR3 regions from genomic DNA. As for how the authors treated the data: The number of nucleated cells in each sample was estimated from the amplification of reference gene primers within the assay. Sequence reads were collapsed and filtered to measure the absolute abundance of every unique TCRbeta CDR3 rearrangement. For each sample, productive Simpson clonality was calculated by taking the square root of Simpson's diversity index across productive rearrangements. TCRdb retrieved this table from immuneACCESS and kept in-frame rearrangements only. Not all clones are present; in checked studies, unresolved V genes account for under half, and no reason is known for the remainder. D and trimming were read from the DNA, whereas the V and J calls and clone size are those reported in that table. This sample has about 280,000 clones in its table, and 70% to 90% of those were observed once. About 8.6% of the sample is taken by the ten largest.

The chain is assembled from TRBV27 and TRBJ2-7; TRBD2 is a weak D gene call, 5 bases matching. Material: peripheral blood. This clonotype was obtained from a man aged 18 to 30 with active or convalescent COVID-19. The DNA reads as follows: TGTGCCAGCAGTTTAAAACGGGACTCCTACGAGCAGTACTTC. Its protein reads: CASSLKRDSYEQYF.